This passage covers 4 T cell receptor beta chains from one sample sequenced in a study of OX40 agonist ivuxolimab in advanced cancers. The library was obtained by the immunoSEQ multiplex PCR assay. TCRdb stores this immuneACCESS table with in-frame sequences only. Part of the clones is absent; in the studies checked, under half of the shortfall reflects unresolved V genes, and no reason is known for the rest. Present in this sample are roughly 56,000 clones, roughly 80% of which were seen just once. The ten largest clones add up to around 3.8% of the sample. This specimen consisted of CD4+ or CD8+ T cells sorted from blood, obtained in a trial of the OX40 agonist ivuxolimab. These receptors were obtained from an adult with an advanced solid tumor such as melanoma, head and neck, liver or kidney cancer.

The rearrangement uses TRBV6-5 and TRBJ2-1, with 8 bases identical to TRBD2. The CDR3 covers 15 residues. After removal of 6 bases from V and 4 bases from J, the junction contained 8 bases not matched to a gene. The germline V gene has CDR1 MNHEY and CDR2 SVGAGI. CDR3 sequence reads: CASRTPGGRYNEQFF. Written as DNA, the CDR3 is TGTGCCAGCAGGACCCCGGGAGGGCGATACAATGAGCAGTTCTTC.

This clone is a singleton in its sample. Since the CDR3 does not end with the conserved phenylalanine or tryptophan, this likely comes from a read error. This sequence joins TRBV28 and TRBJ1-2; possibly TRBD1 for D (6 bases). The V gene's germline CDR1 is MDHEN and CDR2 SYDVKM. The V gene lost 5 bases and the J gene lost 3 bases, with 13 bases spanning the gap. This CDR3 spans 14 amino acids. The CDR3 DNA sequence: TGTGCCAGCAGTAATCCAGGGGTCTACTATGGCTACACCCTC. It yields the protein CASSNPGVYYGYTL.

V usage is TRBV9 and J usage is TRBJ2-1, with D possibly TRBD1 on 5 matching bases. The CDR3 is 14 amino acids. The germline CDR1 and CDR2 sequences are SGDLS and YYNGEE. V shed 0 bases and J shed 6 bases, with 10 bases lying between them. CDR3 residues: CASSVDRRINEQFF. For the CDR3, the DNA is TGTGCCAGCAGCGTAGACAGGCGTATCAATGAGCAGTTCTTC. Full variable domain (remainder filled in from reference TRBV9 and TRBJ2-1): DSGVTQTPKHLITATGQRVTLRCSPRSGDLSVYWYQQSLDQGLQFLIQYYNGEERAKGNILERFSAQQFPDLHSELNLSSLELGDSALYFCASSVDRRINEQFFGPGTRLTVL.

The gene calls are TRBV13 and TRBJ1-3; no reliable D call. The germline gives CDR1 PRHDT, CDR2 FYEKMQ (reference sequence). The CDR3 has 12 amino acids. The V and J ends lost 6 bases and 2 bases respectively, with 5 bases between them. This CDR3 is CASRTPGNTIYF. CDR3 nucleotides: TGTGCCAGCAGGACACCTGGAAACACCATATATTTT.